A single T cell receptor beta chain is shown here with its context. This entry belongs to a study of blood T cells in healthy people across ages. For the study at large: T cells yielded about one barcoded beta molecule per two cells through template switching.

V gave up 3 bases and J gave up 12 bases, with 22 bases separating them. There are 14 residues in the CDR3. Germline CDR1 SGDLS, CDR2 YYNGEE. Using a J-beta primer mix together with a sample-barcoded 5' primer, a second PCR was run for roughly 7 to 11 cycles. A single record per CDR3 protein comes from TCRdb applying MiXCR to the 5' RACE reads. The data contain about 1,400,000 distinct CDR3 sequences, roughly 64% of them singletons. V gene TRBV9 combines with J gene TRBJ2-7, with D maybe TRBD2 (6 bases). The receptor was derived from a man younger than 30 in good health. Sequenced: blood. CDR3 DNA: TGTGCCAGCAGCGCGGGAGTTGAGAATATCCAGCGGTACTTC. Its translation is CASSAGVENIQRYF.